One T cell receptor beta chain is described in this entry. Trimming took 1 base from V and 0 from J; bases not matched to a gene: 0. This CDR3 is built from 15 residues. The germline V gene encodes CDR1 LNHDA and CDR2 SQIVND (reference sequence). This entry is derived from a study of blood T cell repertoires in COVID-19. Using immunoSEQ multiplex PCR, the repertoire was profiled, and TCRdb retains in-frame clones only, with some absent. Of about 250,000 clones listed, approximately 83% are singletons. The chain links TRBV19 to TRBJ2-7; 10 bases match TRBD1. Sequenced material: peripheral blood. The clonotype originates from a man at least 80 years old with acute or convalescent COVID-19. The DNA of the CDR3 is TGTGCCAGTAGTATAGGGGACAGGGGCTCCTACGAGCAGTACTTC. Protein: CASSIGDRGSYEQYF.